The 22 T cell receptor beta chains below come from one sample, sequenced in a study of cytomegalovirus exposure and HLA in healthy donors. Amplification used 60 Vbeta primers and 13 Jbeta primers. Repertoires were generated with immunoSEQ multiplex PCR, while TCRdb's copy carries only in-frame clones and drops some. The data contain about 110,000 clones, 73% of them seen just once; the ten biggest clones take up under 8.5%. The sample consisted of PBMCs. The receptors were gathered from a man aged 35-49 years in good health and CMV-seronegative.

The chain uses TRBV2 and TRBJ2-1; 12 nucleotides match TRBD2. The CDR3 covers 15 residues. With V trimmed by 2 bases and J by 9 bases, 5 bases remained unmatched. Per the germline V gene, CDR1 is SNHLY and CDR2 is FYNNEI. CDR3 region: CASSESSGGAREQFF. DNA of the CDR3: TGTGCCAGCAGTGAATCTAGCGGGGGGGCTCGTGAGCAGTTCTTC.

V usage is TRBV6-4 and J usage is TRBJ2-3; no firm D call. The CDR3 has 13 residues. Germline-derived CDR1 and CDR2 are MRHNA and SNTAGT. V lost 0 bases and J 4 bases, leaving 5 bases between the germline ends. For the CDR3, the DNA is TGTGCCAGCAGTGACTCGAACTCAGATACGCAGTATTTT. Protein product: CASSDSNSDTQYF.

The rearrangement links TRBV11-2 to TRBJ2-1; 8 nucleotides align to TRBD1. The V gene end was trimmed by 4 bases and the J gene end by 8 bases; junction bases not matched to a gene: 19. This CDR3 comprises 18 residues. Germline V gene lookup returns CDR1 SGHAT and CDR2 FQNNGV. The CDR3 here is CASSSYGVETGAGYEQFF. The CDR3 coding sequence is TGTGCCAGCAGCTCCTATGGGGTAGAGACAGGGGCCGGGTATGAGCAGTTCTTC.

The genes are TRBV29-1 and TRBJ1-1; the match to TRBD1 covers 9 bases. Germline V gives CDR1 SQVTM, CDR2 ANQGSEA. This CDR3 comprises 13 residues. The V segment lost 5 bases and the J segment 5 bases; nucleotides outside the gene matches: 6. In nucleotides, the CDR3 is TGCAGCGTTAAAGGGACAGGGCAAACTGAAGCTTTCTTT. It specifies CSVKGTGQTEAFF.

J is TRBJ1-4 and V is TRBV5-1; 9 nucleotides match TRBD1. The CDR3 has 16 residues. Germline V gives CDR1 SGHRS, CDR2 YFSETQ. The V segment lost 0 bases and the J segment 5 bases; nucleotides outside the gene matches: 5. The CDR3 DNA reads TGCGCCAGCAGCTTGGCCCAACAGGGGGCGAATGAAAAACTGTTTTTT. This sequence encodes CASSLAQQGANEKLFF.

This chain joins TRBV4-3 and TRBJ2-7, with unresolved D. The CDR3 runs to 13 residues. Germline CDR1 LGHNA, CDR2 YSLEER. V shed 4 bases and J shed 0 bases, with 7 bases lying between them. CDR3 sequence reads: CASSLAASYEQYF. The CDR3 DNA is TGCGCCAGCAGCCTGGCGGCCTCCTACGAGCAGTACTTC.

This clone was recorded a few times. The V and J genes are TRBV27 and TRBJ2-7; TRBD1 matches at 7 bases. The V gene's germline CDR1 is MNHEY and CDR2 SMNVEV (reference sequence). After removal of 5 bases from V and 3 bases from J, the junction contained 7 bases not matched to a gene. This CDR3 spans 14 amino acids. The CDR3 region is CASSPRQGSYEQYF. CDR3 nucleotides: TGTGCCAGCAGTCCCCGACAGGGAAGCTACGAGCAGTACTTC.

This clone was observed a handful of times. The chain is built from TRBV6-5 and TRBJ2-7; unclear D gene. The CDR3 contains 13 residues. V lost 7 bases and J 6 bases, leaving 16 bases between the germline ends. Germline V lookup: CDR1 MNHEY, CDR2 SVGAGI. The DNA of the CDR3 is TGTGCCAGCAATGCGAGACTTTTGGGCGAGCAGTACTTC. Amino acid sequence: CASNARLLGEQYF.

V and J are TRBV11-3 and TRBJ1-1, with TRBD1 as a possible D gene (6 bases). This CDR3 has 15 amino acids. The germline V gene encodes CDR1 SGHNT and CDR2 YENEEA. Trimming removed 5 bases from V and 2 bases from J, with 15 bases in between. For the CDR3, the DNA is TGTGCCAGCAGCCCTCCCGGCAGGGGTAACACTGAAGCTTTCTTT. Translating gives CASSPPGRGNTEAFF.

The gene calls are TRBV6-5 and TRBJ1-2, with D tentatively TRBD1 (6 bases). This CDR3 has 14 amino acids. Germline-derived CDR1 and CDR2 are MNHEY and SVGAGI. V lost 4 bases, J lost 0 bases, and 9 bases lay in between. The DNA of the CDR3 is TGTGCCAGCAGTTTGGCAGGGGCTAACTATGGCTACACCTTC. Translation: CASSLAGANYGYTF.

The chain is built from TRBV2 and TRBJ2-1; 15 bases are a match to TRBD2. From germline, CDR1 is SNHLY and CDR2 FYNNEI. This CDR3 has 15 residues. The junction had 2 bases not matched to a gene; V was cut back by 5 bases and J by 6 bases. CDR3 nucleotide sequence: TGTGCCAGCAGTCGGACTAGCGGGGGGGCCAATGAGCAGTTCTTC. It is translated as CASSRTSGGANEQFF.

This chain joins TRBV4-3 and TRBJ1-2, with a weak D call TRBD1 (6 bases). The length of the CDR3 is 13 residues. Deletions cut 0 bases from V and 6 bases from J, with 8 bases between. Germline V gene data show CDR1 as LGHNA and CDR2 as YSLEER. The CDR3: CASSQDPGDGYTF. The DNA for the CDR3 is TGCGCCAGCAGCCAAGACCCAGGGGATGGCTACACCTTC.

The CDR3 bases are TGTGCCAGCAGTGCTAGCGGGTACCAAGAGACCCAGTACTTC. Translation: CASSASGYQETQYF. V and J are TRBV27 and TRBJ2-5; TRBD2 agrees at 8 bases. The V gene end was trimmed by 5 bases and the J gene end by 0 bases; junction bases not matched to a gene: 2. The CDR3 extends over 14 amino acids. From germline, CDR1 is MNHEY and CDR2 SMNVEV (reference sequence).

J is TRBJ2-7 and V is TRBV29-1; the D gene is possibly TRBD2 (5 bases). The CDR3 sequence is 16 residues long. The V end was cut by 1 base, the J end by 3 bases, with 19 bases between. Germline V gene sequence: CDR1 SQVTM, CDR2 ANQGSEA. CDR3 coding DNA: TGCAGCGTTGAAGTTACTCGGGGAGAGAAGTTCTACGAGCAGTACTTC. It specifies CSVEVTRGEKFYEQYF.

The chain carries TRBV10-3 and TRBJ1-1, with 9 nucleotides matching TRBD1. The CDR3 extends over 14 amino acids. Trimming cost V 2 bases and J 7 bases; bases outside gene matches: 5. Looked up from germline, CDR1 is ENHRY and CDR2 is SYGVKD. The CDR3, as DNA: TGTGCCATCAGTGAGAGACAGGGGGGGGGTGAAGCTTTCTTT. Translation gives CAISERQGGGEAFF.

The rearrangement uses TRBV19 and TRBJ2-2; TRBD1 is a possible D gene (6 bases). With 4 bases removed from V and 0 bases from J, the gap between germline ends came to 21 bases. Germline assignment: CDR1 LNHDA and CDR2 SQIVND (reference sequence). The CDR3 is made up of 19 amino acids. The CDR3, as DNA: TGTGCCAGTAGTAGTAGGGGACAACCGGCCGCCGCGAACACCGGGGAGCTGTTTTTT. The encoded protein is CASSSRGQPAAANTGELFF.

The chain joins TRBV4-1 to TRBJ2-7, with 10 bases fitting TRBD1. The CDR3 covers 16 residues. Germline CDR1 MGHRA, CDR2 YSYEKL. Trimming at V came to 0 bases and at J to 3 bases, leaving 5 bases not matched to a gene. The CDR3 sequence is CASSQDQGTGVYEQYF. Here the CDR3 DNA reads TGCGCCAGCAGCCAAGATCAAGGGACAGGGGTCTACGAGCAGTACTTC.

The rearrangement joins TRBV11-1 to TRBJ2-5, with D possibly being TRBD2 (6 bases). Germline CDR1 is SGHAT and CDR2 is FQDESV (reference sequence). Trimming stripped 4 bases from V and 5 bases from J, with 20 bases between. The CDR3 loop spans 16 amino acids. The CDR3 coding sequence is TGTGCCAGCAGCTACACCGGGAGCCCCCTAAGGGAGACCCAGTACTTC. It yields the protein CASSYTGSPLRETQYF.

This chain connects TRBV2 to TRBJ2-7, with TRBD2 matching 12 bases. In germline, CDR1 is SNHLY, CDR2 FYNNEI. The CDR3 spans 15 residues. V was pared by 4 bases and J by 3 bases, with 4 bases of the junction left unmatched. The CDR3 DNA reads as TGTGCCAGCAGTGGTGGGACTAGCGGGTTCTACGAGCAGTACTTC. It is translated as CASSGGTSGFYEQYF.

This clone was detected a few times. In DNA, the CDR3 is TGTGCCATCGAAGGACTAGTCGGCACCGGGGAGCTGTTTTTT. This encodes CAIEGLVGTGELFF. The J gene is TRBJ2-2, the V gene TRBV10-3; 7 bases align to TRBD2. The ends lost 8 bases at V and 4 bases at J; junction bases unmatched: 7. The CDR3 covers 14 residues. CDR1 ENHRY and CDR2 SYGVKD come from the germline V gene.

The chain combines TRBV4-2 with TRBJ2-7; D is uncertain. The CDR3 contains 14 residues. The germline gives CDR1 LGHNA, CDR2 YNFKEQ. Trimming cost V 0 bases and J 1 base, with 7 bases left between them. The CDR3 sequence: CASSQDWSSYEQYF. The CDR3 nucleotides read TGTGCCAGCAGCCAAGATTGGAGTTCCTACGAGCAGTACTTC.

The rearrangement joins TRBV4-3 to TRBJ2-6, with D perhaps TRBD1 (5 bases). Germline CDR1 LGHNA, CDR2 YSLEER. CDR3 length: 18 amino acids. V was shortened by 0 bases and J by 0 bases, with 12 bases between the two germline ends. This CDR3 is CASSQERGYSSGANVLTF. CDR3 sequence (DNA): TGCGCCAGCAGCCAAGAAAGGGGATACTCCTCTGGGGCCAACGTCCTGACTTTC.